This entry describes one TCR beta chain. The antigen is unknown. These data originate in a study of T cells in narcolepsy. As for the study in general: Healthy controls were enrolled alongside patients with narcolepsy type 1 or type 2.

The CDR3 spans 12 residues. Study-wide points: HCRT-specific and TRIB2-specific autoreactive clonotypes appeared among same-patient CSF and blood CD4+ clonotypes. Healthy controls reportedly lacked the autoreactive clonotypes serially found in patients' blood.

Produced via immunoSEQ multiplex PCR; TCRdb's table is partial and in-frame only. This table holds fewer than 35,000 clones, under 90% found once. This clonotype was obtained from a human donor with narcolepsy. The specimen sequenced was CD45RA- memory CD4+ T cells from PBMCs. The J gene is TRBJ2-5, the V gene TRBV1; TRBD2 was called by the table and not checked on the DNA. TRBV1 is listed as a pseudogene. CDR3 nucleotide sequence: TGCACCAGCAGCCAATCCGGAGAGACCCAGTACTTC. The encoded protein is CTSSQSGETQYF.